This T cell receptor (beta chain) came from a study of T cells in Graves' hyperthyroidism and ophthalmopathy. Whole-study findings and limits: A 13 V-J signature model discriminated ophthalmopathy versus stable hyperthyroidism.

Trimming removed 1 base at V and 2 bases at J, with 15 bases between. The germline V gene encodes CDR1 PRHDT and CDR2 FYEKMQ (reference sequence). There are 17 residues in the CDR3. Patients with uncontrolled infections, other autoimmune diseases, pregnancy or lactation were excluded. PBMCs stemmed from less than 13 ml fresh peripheral blood. From RNA transcripts, TCR beta CDR3 regions were amplified. The HTBI set primed first-round TCR CDR3 RT-PCR. TCRdb itself ran the multiplex PCR reads through MiXCR, one entry per CDR3 protein. This sample has around 620,000 distinct CDR3 sequences, with around 15% found just once. This clonotype was seen a few times. What it recognizes is unknown.

The sequenced sample consisted of blood. This receptor was obtained from a young woman with Graves' hyperthyroidism. The chain couples TRBV13 to TRBJ1-5, with D possibly matching TRBD1 (5 bases). The chain's CDR3 is CASSLVGVGRGNQPQHF. For the CDR3, the DNA is TGTGCCAGCAGCTTAGTGGGCGTCGGCAGGGGCAATCAGCCCCAGCATTTT.